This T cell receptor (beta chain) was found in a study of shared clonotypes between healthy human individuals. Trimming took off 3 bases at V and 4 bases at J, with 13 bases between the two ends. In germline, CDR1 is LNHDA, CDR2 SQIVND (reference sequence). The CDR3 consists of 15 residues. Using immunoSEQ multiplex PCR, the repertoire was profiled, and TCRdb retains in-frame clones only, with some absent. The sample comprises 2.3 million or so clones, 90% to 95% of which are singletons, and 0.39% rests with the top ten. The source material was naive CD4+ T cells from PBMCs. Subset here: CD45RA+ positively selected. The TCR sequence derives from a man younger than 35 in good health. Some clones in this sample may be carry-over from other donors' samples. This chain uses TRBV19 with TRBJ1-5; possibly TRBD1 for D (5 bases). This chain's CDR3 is CASSIWGFGNQPQHF. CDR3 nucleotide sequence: TGTGCCAGTAGTATTTGGGGGTTTGGGAATCAGCCCCAGCATTTT.